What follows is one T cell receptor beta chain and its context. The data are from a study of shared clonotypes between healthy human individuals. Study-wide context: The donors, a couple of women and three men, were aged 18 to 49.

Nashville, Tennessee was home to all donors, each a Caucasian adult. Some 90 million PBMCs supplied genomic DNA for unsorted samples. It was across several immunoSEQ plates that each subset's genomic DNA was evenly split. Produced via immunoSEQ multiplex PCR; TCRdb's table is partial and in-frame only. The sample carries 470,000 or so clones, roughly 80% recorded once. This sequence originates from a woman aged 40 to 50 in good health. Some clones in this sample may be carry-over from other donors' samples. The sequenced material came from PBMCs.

The CDR3 DNA sequence: TGTGCCAGCAGCGCATTAGGGGACAGGGGATTCTCTGGAAACACCATATATTTT. It specifies CASSALGDRGFSGNTIYF. The gene calls are TRBV11-2 and TRBJ1-3, with 10 bases matching TRBD1. In germline, CDR1 is SGHAT, CDR2 FQNNGV. The ends lost 5 bases at V and 0 bases at J; junction bases unmatched: 10. This CDR3 spans 18 amino acids.